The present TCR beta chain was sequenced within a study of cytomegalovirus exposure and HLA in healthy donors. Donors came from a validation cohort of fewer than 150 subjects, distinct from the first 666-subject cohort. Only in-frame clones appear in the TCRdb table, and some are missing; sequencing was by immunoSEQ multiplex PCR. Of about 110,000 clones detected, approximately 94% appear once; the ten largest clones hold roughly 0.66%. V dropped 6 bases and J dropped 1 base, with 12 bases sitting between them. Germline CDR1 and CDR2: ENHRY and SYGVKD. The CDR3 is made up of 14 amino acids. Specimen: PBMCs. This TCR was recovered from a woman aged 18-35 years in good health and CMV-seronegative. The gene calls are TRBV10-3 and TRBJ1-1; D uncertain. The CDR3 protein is CAIRAGKPNTEAFF. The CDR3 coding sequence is TGTGCCATCAGGGCGGGGAAACCGAACACTGAAGCTTTCTTT.